These 6 T cell receptor beta chains were all obtained from the same sample, sequenced in a study of CD8+ T cells in alopecia areata. RNA was isolated and reverse transcribed to cDNA, the sequencing template. Sequencing was performed with immunoSEQ multiplex PCR; in TCRdb, only in-frame clones are kept and a portion is missing. The sample has about 200,000 clones, about three fifths seen once. The treatment: oral pan-JAK inhibitor, 5-10 mg twice daily. The starting material was CD4+ T cells sorted from blood, obtained at week 4, from a patient treated with tofacitinib. The receptors shown here come from a human donor with alopecia areata.

This CDR3 is CASSLGPDGQPQHF. The CDR3 region has the DNA TGTGCCAGCAGCTTGGGACCCGATGGTCAGCCCCAGCATTTT. V and J are TRBV5-8 and TRBJ1-5; D not resolved. Trimming stripped 0 bases from V and 6 bases from J, with 10 bases between. CDR1 is SGHTS, CDR2 YDEGEE, per germline. The CDR3 is 14 residues long.

The chain employs TRBV4-1 and TRBJ1-1; tentative D call: TRBD1 (5 bases). The V gene's germline CDR1 is MGHRA and CDR2 YSYEKL. The V and J ends lost 1 base and 4 bases respectively, with 10 bases between them. CDR3 length: 14 residues. The CDR3 bases are TGCGCCAGCAGCCAAGTAAGGGGAGGCACTGAAGCTTTCTTT. Translation gives CASSQVRGGTEAFF.

This clone appeared a single time. The chain recombines TRBV20-1 with TRBJ2-7, with D unclear. The CDR3 contains 10 residues. V lost 6 bases, J lost 4 bases, and 7 bases lay in between. CDR1 is DFQATT, CDR2 SNEGSKA, per germline (reference sequence). CDR3 nucleotide sequence: TGCAGTGCCCTGGAGTACGAGCAGTACTTC. As protein: CSALEYEQYF.

This clone was seen only a few times. This rearrangement joins TRBV9 to TRBJ1-6; a weak D match, TRBD1 (6 bases). Germline CDR1 and CDR2: SGDLS and YYNGEE. Trimming removed 3 bases from V and 2 bases from J, with 15 bases in between. The CDR3 consists of 17 residues. The CDR3: CASSGGGGETYNSPLHF. The CDR3 DNA reads as TGTGCCAGCAGCGGAGGGGGTGGGGAAACCTATAATTCACCCCTCCACTTT.

The gene calls are TRBV29-1 and TRBJ1-2; 7 nucleotides match TRBD1. Trimming took 7 bases from V and 8 from J; bases not matched to a gene: 19. Germline values: CDR1 SQVTM, CDR2 ANQGSEA. CDR3 length equals 15 residues. DNA for the CDR3: TGCAGCGAACGATACCGGGACAGCCTCCAGGGAGGCTACACCTTC. Encoded protein: CSERYRDSLQGGYTF.

The rearrangement links TRBV29-1 to TRBJ1-2; D unresolved. Germline loops: CDR1 SQVTM, CDR2 ANQGSEA. The germline V and J ends were trimmed by 4 bases and 5 bases, with 14 bases remaining between them. The CDR3 totals 13 residues. The CDR3 coding sequence is TGCAGCGTTGTCGGCAGGCTGGGGTATGGCTACACCTTC. Its translation is CSVVGRLGYGYTF.